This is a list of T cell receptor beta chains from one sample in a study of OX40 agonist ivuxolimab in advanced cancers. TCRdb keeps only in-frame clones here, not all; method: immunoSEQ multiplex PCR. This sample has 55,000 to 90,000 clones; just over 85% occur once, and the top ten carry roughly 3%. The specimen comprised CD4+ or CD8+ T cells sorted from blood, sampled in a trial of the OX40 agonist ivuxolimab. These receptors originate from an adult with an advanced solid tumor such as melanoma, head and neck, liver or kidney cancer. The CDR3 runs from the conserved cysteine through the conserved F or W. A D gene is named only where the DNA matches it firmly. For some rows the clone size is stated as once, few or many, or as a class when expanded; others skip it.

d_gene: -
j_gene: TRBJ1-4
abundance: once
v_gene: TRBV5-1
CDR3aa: CASSLDRAGDNEKLFF
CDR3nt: TGCGCCAGCAGCTTGGACAGGGCGGGGGATAATGAAAAACTGTTTTTT

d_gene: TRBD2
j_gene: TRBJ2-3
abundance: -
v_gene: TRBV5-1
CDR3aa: CASSLGDSGGTDTQYF
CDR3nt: TGCGCCAGCAGCTTGGGGGATAGCGGGGGCACAGATACGCAGTATTTT

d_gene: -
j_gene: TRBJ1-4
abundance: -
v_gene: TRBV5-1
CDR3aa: CASSQTGSSTNEKLFF
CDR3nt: TGCGCCAGCAGCCAAACAGGCTCCTCAACTAATGAAAAACTGTTTTTT

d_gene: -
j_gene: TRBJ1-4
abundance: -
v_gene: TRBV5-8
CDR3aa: CASSLVGRPAPEKLFF
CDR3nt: TGTGCCAGCAGCTTGGTGGGACGGCCTGCTCCAGAAAAACTGTTTTTT

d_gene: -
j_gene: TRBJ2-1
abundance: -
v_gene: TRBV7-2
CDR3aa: CASSLAPISSRGRMSSWFF
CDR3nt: TGTGCCAGCAGCTTAGCACCGATCTCCAGCCGGGGGCGCATGTCGTCCTGGTTCTTC

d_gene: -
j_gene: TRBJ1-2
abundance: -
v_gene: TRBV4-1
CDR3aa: CASSQDSGRDYGYTF
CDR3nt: TGCGCCAGCAGCCAAGATTCGGGCAGAGACTATGGCTACACCTTC

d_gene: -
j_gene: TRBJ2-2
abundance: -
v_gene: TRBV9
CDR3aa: CASRGELWGGELFF
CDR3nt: TGTGCCAGCAGGGGGGAATTGTGGGGCGGGGAGCTGTTTTTT

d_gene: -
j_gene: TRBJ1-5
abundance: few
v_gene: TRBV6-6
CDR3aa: CASSYSGDQPQHF
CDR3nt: TGTGCCAGCAGTTACTCGGGCGATCAGCCCCAGCATTTT

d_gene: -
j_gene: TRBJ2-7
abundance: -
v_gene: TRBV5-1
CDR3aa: CASSPNLAGSSYEQYF
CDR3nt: TGCGCCAGCAGCCCCAACCTGGCAGGAAGCTCCTACGAGCAGTACTTC

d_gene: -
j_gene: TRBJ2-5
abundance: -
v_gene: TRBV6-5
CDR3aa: CASSSDVWGETQYF
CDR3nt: TGTGCCAGCAGTTCGGACGTGTGGGGAGAGACCCAGTACTTC

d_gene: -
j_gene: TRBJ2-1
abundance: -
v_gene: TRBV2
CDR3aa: CASRGDSGEQFF
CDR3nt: TGTGCCAGCAGGGGGGATAGCGGTGAGCAGTTCTTC

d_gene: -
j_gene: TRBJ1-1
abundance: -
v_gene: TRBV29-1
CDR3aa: CSVDRSRSDTEAFF
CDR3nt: TGCAGCGTTGACCGGTCAAGGTCGGATACTGAAGCTTTCTTT

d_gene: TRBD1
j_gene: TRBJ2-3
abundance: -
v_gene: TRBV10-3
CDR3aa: CAISGGGTVSADTQYF
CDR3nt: TGTGCCATCAGTGGAGGGGGCACGGTTTCGGCAGATACGCAGTATTTT

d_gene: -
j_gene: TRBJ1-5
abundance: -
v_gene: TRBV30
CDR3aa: CAWSGGGMDNQPQHF
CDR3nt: TGTGCCTGGAGTGGAGGGGGAATGGACAATCAGCCCCAGCATTTT

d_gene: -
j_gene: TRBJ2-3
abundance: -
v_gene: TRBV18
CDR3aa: CASSPPSGRVSTDTQYF
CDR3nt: TGTGCCAGCTCACCCCCCTCAGGCAGGGTGAGCACAGATACGCAGTATTTT

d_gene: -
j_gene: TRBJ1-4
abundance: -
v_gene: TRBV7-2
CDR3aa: CASSSVGPEEKLFF
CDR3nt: TGTGCCAGCAGCTCAGTAGGGCCGGAAGAAAAACTGTTTTTT

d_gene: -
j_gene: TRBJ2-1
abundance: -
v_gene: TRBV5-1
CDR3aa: CASSLDGGRYNEQFF
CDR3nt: TGCGCCAGCAGCTTGGATGGCGGGCGCTACAATGAGCAGTTCTTC

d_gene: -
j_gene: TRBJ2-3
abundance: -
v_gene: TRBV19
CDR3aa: CASSIGGDTQYF
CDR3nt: TGTGCCAGTAGTATAGGAGGGGATACGCAGTATTTT

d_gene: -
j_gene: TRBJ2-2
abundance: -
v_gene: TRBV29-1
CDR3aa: CSVGGRAGELFF
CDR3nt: TGCAGCGTAGGGGGGAGGGCCGGGGAGCTGTTTTTT

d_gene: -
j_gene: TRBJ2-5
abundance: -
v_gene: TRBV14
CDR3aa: CASSQDWDQAGTQYF
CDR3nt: TGTGCCAGCAGCCAAGATTGGGACCAGGCAGGGACCCAGTACTTC

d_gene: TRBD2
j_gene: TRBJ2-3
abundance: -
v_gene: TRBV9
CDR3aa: CASSSPAGTSGGRGTDTQYF
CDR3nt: TGTGCCAGCAGCTCACCCGCCGGGACTAGCGGGGGGAGAGGCACAGATACGCAGTATTTT

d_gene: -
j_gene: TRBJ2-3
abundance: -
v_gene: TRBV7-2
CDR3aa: CASRRTPSGTQYF
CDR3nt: TGTGCCAGCAGGAGGACCCCGTCCGGTACGCAGTATTTT

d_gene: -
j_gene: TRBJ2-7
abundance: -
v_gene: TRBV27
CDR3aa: CASSTGYEQYF
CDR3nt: TGTGCCAGCAGCACAGGGTACGAGCAGTACTTC

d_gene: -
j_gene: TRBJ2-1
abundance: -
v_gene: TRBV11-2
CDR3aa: CASSPVQGEQFF
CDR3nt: TGTGCCAGCAGCCCCGTCCAAGGGGAGCAGTTCTTC

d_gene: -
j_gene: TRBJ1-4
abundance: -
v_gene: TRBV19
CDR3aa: CASSRGTGTNEKLFF
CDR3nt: TGTGCCAGTAGTAGAGGAACCGGCACTAATGAAAAACTGTTTTTT

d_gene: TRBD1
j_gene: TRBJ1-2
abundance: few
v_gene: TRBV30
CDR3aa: CAWKITGGGYTF
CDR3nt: TGTGCCTGGAAAATTACAGGGGGCGGCTACACCTTC

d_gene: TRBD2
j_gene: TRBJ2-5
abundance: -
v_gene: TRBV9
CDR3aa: CASSLTGGRKETQYF
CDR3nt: TGTGCCAGCAGCCTTACGGGGGGGCGGAAAGAGACCCAGTACTTC

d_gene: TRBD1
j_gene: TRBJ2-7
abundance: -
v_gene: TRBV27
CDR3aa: CASSFRTGRNSYEQYF
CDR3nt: TGTGCCAGCAGTTTCCGGACAGGGCGTAACTCCTACGAGCAGTACTTC

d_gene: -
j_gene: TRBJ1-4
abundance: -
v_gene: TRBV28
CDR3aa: CASSSRDGATNEKLFF
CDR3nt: TGTGCCAGCAGTAGCCGGGACGGCGCAACTAATGAAAAACTGTTTTTT

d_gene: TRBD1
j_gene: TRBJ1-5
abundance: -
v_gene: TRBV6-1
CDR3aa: CASNRGLRQPQHF
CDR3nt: TGTGCCAGCAACAGGGGGCTCAGGCAGCCCCAGCATTTT

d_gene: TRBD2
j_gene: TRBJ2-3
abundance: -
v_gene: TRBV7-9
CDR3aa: CASSRTLGLAATDTQYF
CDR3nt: TGTGCCAGCAGCCGTACGCTGGGGCTAGCGGCAACAGATACGCAGTATTTT

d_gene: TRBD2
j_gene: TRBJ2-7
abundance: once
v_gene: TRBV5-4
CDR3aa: CASSLGGLAGAYEQYF
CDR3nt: TGTGCCAGCAGCTTGGGGGGACTAGCGGGGGCCTACGAGCAGTACTTC

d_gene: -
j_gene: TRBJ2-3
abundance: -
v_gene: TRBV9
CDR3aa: CASGRADTDTQYF
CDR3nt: TGTGCCAGCGGCAGGGCGGACACAGATACGCAGTATTTT

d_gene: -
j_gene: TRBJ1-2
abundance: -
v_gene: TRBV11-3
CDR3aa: CASSQDGKAGGYTF
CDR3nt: TGTGCCAGCAGCCAAGATGGGAAGGCAGGTGGCTACACCTTC

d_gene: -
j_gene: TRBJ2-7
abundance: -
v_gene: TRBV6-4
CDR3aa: CASSDLSRTYEQYF
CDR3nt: TGTGCCAGCAGTGACTTGAGTAGAACCTACGAGCAGTACTTC

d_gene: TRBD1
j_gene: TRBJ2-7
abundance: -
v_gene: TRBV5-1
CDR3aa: CASSPLVSGQGFFFSYEQYF
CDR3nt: TGCGCCAGCAGCCCCCTAGTTTCGGGACAGGGATTCTTTTTCTCCTACGAGCAGTACTTC

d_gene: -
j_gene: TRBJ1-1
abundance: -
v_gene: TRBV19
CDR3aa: CASKSSGRYTEAFF
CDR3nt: TGTGCCAGTAAATCTTCGGGGAGATACACTGAAGCTTTCTTT

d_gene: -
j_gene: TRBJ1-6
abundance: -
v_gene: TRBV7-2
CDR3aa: CASSLEGRGSLHF
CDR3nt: TGTGCCAGCAGCTTAGAGGGACGTGGGAGCCTCCACTTT

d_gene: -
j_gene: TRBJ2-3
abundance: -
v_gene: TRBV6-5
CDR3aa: CASRPSTDTQYF
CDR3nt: TGTGCCAGCAGACCAAGCACAGATACGCAGTATTTT

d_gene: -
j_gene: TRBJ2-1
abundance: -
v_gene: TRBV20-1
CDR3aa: CSASQEKQFF
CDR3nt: TGCAGTGCTAGCCAAGAGAAGCAGTTCTTC

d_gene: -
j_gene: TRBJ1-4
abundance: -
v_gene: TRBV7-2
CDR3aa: CASSLPGAGEKLFF
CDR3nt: TGTGCCAGCAGCTTACCGGGCGCTGGGGAAAAACTGTTTTTT

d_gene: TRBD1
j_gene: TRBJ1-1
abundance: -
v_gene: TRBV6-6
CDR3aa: CASSYGTAEAFF
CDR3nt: TGTGCCAGCAGTTACGGGACAGCTGAAGCTTTCTTT

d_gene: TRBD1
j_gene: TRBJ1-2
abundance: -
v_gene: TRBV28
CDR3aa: CASSVTGRHTF
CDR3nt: TGTGCCAGCAGTGTGACAGGGAGGCACACCTTC

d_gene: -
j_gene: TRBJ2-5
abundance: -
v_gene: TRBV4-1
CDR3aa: CASSQVGRLAGETQYF
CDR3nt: TGCGCCAGCAGCCAAGTAGGACGGCTGGCGGGGGAGACCCAGTACTTC

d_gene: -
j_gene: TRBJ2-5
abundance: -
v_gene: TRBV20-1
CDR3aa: CSGEIETQYF
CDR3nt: TGCAGTGGCGAGATTGAGACCCAGTACTTC

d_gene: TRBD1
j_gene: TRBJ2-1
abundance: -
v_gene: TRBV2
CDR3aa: CASLGQGLGNEQFF
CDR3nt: TGTGCCAGCTTAGGACAGGGGCTCGGCAATGAGCAGTTCTTC

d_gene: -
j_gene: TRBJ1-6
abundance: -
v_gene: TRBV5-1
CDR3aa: CASSLDGDPRGAPLHF
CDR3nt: TGCGCCAGCAGCTTGGATGGAGACCCAAGGGGAGCACCCCTCCACTTT

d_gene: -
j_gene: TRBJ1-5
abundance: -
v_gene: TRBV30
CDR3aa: CAYDRLGQPQHF
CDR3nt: TGTGCCTATGACAGGTTAGGCCAGCCCCAGCATTTT

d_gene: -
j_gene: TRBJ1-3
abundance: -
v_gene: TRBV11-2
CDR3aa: CASSLVAGSGNTIYF
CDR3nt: TGTGCCAGCAGCTTAGTCGCAGGGTCGGGAAACACCATATATTTT

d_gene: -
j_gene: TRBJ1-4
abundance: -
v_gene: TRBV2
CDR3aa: CASNRDRNNEKLFF
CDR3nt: TGTGCCAGCAACCGAGACAGGAATAATGAAAAACTGTTTTTT

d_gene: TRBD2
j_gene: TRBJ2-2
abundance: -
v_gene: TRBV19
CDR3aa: CASSISAGRGGGELFF
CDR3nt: TGTGCCAGTAGTATATCGGCAGGGAGGGGTGGCGGGGAGCTGTTTTTT

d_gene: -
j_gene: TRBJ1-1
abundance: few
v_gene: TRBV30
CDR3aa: CASQGTQGTEAFF
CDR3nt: TGTGCCTCCCAGGGGACTCAGGGCACTGAAGCTTTCTTT

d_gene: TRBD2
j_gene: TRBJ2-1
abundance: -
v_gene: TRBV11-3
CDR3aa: CASSPAGTSGYNEQFF
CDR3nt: TGTGCCAGCAGCCCGGCCGGGACTAGCGGGTACAATGAGCAGTTCTTC

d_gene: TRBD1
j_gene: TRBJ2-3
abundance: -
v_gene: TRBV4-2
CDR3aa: CASSHPLKDRNTDTQYF
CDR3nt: TGTGCCAGCAGCCATCCACTCAAGGACAGGAACACAGATACGCAGTATTTT

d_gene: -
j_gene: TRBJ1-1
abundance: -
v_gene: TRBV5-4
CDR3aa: CASSSREHQNTEAFF
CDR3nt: TGTGCCAGCAGCTCCCGAGAACATCAGAACACTGAAGCTTTCTTT

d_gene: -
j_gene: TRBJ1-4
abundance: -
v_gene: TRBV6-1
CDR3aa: CASTEFWGEGEKLFF
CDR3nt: TGTGCCAGCACCGAATTTTGGGGAGAAGGGGAAAAACTGTTTTTT

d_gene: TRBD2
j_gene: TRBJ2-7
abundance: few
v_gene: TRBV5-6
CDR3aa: CASSPYRGAYEQYF
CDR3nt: TGTGCCAGCAGCCCCTACCGGGGGGCCTACGAGCAGTACTTC